These 3 T cell receptor beta chains were all obtained from the same sample, sequenced in a study of T cell repertoires in cytomegalovirus infection. TCRdb re-called the reads through MiXCR, storing one row per CDR3 protein. The data contain 350,000 to 450,000 distinct CDR3 sequences, around a sixth of them singletons. Sequenced: PBMCs. These receptors were taken from a human donor in good health (CMV status not recorded). Some clones in this sample may be carry-over from other donors' samples.

The rearrangement links TRBV7-2 to TRBJ2-3, with D perhaps matching TRBD2 (6 bases). Germline CDR1 is SGHTA and CDR2 is FQGNSA. V was shortened by 1 base and J by 5 bases, with 16 bases between the two germline ends. CDR3 length equals 16 residues. CDR3 coding DNA: TGTGCCAGCAGCTTAGTCCCGGGAGTTCATGGAGATACGCAGTATTTT. It yields the protein CASSLVPGVHGDTQYF.

The chain combines TRBV7-6 with TRBJ1-5; a possible D gene is TRBD1 (6 bases). Germline loops: CDR1 SGHVS, CDR2 FNYEAQ. CDR3 length: 14 amino acids. Trimming removed 2 bases at V and 5 bases at J, with 10 bases between. The DNA for the CDR3 is TGTGCCAGCAGCTTAAATTGGGGGCATCAGCCCCAGCATTTT. Its translation: CASSLNWGHQPQHF.

This clonotype was picked up many times. The V gene is TRBV6-2 or TRBV6-3, the J gene TRBJ1-5, with D unresolved. The germline gives CDR1 MNHEY, CDR2 SVGEGT. There are 15 residues in the CDR3. The germline V and J ends were trimmed by 4 bases and 5 bases, with 15 bases remaining between them. CDR3 bases: TGTGCCAGCAGTTCCACAGAGAAGGTGGATCAGCCCCAGCATTTT. Translation gives CASSSTEKVDQPQHF.